This TCR beta chain stems from a study of shared clonotypes between healthy human individuals (dated by TCRdb to 2019 to 2021). Study-level background: A few men and a couple of women, aged 18 to 49 years, made up the cohort. For each donor, CD4 naive and CD4 memory were each given three plates, CD8 naive was given two plates, and CD8 memory was given one plate. Blood TCR repertoires of about five healthy adults were deeply sequenced to estimate repertoire size and the extent of clonotype sharing between individuals. Different laboratories and diverse techniques were used to prepare libraries and sequence TCR repertoires, to increase sequencing depth and limit assay-specific biases. Each donor's leukapheresis produced roughly between roughly 0.85 and 9.5 billion PBMCs. What the research found in general, with its limitations: Rarefaction of sorted-subset datasets indicated incomplete sequencing despite the large sequencing depth. Sampling was limited to blood, and TCR repertoires in tissue likely differ from TCR repertoires in blood. Based on pairwise subsampling, the degree of clonotype sharing among donors was expected to be affected by sequencing depth. Compared with non-shared clonotypes, clonotypes shared by all four sorted-subset donors had higher generation probabilities. Estimated clonotype richness was generally larger for naive than for memory subsets. About 4.5% of naive CD4, 3% to 3.5% of naive CD8, 2.3% of memory CD4, and approximately 0.4% of memory CD8 clonotypes were shared across a few donors. The genetic and exposure-history diversity represented was limited by the small number of donors.

With respect to this clone: No antigen is known for it. No per-base quality is available; no much larger clone lies one base away.

Using the deep immunoSEQ assay, multiplex PCR amplified TCR CDR3 regions from genomic DNA. Extracted genomic DNA from each cell subset was spread evenly across all wells of several immunoSEQ 96-well plates, with each plate serving as a replicate. For sorted subsets, each replicate PCR was loaded with approximately 200 ng genomic DNA, equivalent to 30,000 or so T cell genomes. The purified libraries were quantified using a Qubit 3.0 fluorometer, sized with a Bioanalyzer 2100, and then quantified again using the KAPA Library Quantification kit. Every immunoSEQ 96-well plate was sequenced on a separate single-read 150-cycle Illumina NextSeq 550 flow cell. The authors processed their data as follows. The immunoSEQ output contained only junctional sequences without quality scores, so filtering could not match that applied to full-length reads. Sequences were annotated with PyIR, a Python wrapper for IgBLAST v1.9, and V/J genes and CDR3 were assigned using IMGT germline references. Reads with weak V/J assignments (E-value above 1e-6), missing CDR3, stop codons, out-of-frame junctions, or ambiguous translated residues were removed. V3J clonotypes were defined as sequences sharing the same inferred V gene, J gene, and CDR3 amino acid sequence. Percentage overlap between repertoires was computed as shared unique clonotypes divided by the size of the smaller repertoire. RTK rarefaction, the Chao1 estimator, and Recon v2.1 estimates of unobserved clonotypes were used to assess repertoire richness. Generation probabilities were computed with OLGA for all TCRbeta clonotypes obtained by the gDNA method from a handful of donors. TCRdb re-hosts the immuneACCESS table, in-frame sequences only. Its copies lack some clones; in the studies checked, an unresolved V gene accounts for under half of them, and the cause for the rest is not known. D and trimming come from the DNA, and the V and J calls and clone size come from that table. The table for this sample lists roughly 2.6 million clones; approximately 94% of them were counted only once. The ten largest account for 0.13% to 0.15% of the sample.

The donors were healthy, HIV-negative adults with no recently reported acute infections or vaccinations. Only Caucasian adults living in Nashville, Tennessee, USA were represented among the donors. CD4+ T cells were enriched through magnetic negative selection, after which naive cells were positively selected on CD45RA and the remaining negative fraction served as the memory subset. After blood collection by leukapheresis, PBMCs were isolated using Ficoll-Histopaque density gradient centrifugation and then cryopreserved in the vapor phase of liquid nitrogen. Purity and quantity of every magnetically sorted T cell population were checked by analytical flow cytometry. From each sorted fraction, genomic DNA was isolated and quantified by UV absorbance on a Nanodrop 2000c. The CDR3 numbers 16 residues from cysteine through phenylalanine. The kept DNA is CDR3 alone, 48 bases in frame from the first base. The germline V end is reduced by 4 bases and the J end by 5 bases; junction bases left unmatched: 7. Looking up the germline V gene (reference sequence) yields CDR1 SEHNR and CDR2 FQNEAQ.

The chain joins TRBV7-9 to TRBJ2-1, with 11 bases aligning to TRBD2. The origin of this receptor is a young man in good health. The sample was naive CD4+ T cells sorted from blood. The cell subset or site label corresponds to: CD45RA+ positively selected. CDR3 sequence: CASSSQGLAVDNEQFF. The bases are TGTGCCAGCAGCTCTCAGGGACTAGCGGTCGACAATGAGCAGTTCTTC. The full variable domain, with segments outside the CDR3 supplied by the reference TRBV7-9 and TRBJ2-1 proteins, appears as DTGVSQNPRHKITKRGQNVTFRCDPISEHNRLYWYRQTLGQGPEFLTYFQNEAQLEKSRLLSDRFSAERPKGSFSTLEIQRTEQGDSAMYLCASSSQGLAVDNEQFFGPGTRLTVL.